This entry is about one TCR beta chain. This entry is derived from a study of blood T cell repertoires in COVID-19. Overall study context: The samples span acute and convalescent COVID-19 from the United States, Italy and Spain.

V lost 2 bases to trimming and J lost 0 bases, with 10 bases between them. This CDR3 has 16 amino acids. The germline V gene encodes CDR1 SEHNR and CDR2 FQNEAQ (reference sequence). In the original analysis: Reference gene primers were amplified, and this amplification served to estimate nucleated cell counts. TCRdb keeps only in-frame clones here, not all; method: immunoSEQ multiplex PCR. V and J calls and clone size are those listed in that table; D and trimming were worked out from the DNA. The sample consists of fewer than 65,000 clones, about 90% of them appearing once. The clonotype comes from a woman aged 55-69 years with active or convalescent COVID-19. The sequenced material came from peripheral blood. The chain is built from TRBV7-9 and TRBJ1-4; D perhaps matches TRBD1 (5 bases). The CDR3 region has the DNA TGTGCCAGCAGCTTAACAGGACGGTCAACTAATGAAAAACTGTTTTTT. This gives the protein CASSLTGRSTNEKLFF.